This T cell receptor beta chain appears in the sequencing data of a study of T-cell reconstitution after alpha-beta-depleted transplantation in children. Unique molecular identifiers were incorporated into the prepared TCRbeta library. TCRdb reprocessed the PCR reads with MiXCR, giving one entry per CDR3 protein. This sample has about 110,000 distinct CDR3 sequences, with under 13% found just once. A few counts support this clonotype. Its antigen remains unknown. Deletions cut 4 bases from V and 6 bases from J, with 12 bases between. The CDR3 consists of 14 residues. In germline, CDR1 is MNHEY, CDR2 SVGAGI. General observations from the study: About two months after transplant, alpha-beta T cells reportedly came from several hundred expanded graft clones.

This sequence joins TRBV6-5 and TRBJ2-2; the D gene is possibly TRBD1 (6 bases). This specimen was PBMCs, taken before TCRalphabeta/CD19-depleted stem cell transplant. The origin of this receptor is a boy aged 2 to 10 with acute lymphoblastic leukemia, due to receive a stem cell transplant. The CDR3 nucleotides are TGTGCCAGCAGTTCCAGGGGTTTTTCCGGGGAGCTGTTTTTT. Its protein is CASSSRGFSGELFF.